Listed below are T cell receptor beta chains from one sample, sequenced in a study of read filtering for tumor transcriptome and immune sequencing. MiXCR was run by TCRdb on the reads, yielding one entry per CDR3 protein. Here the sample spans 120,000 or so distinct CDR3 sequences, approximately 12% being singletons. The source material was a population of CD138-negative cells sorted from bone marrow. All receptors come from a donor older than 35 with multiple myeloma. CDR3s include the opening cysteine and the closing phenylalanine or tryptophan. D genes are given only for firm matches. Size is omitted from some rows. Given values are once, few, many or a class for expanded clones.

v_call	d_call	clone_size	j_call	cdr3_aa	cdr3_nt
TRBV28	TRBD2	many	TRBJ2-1	CASSLELAGYNEQFF	TGTGCCAGCAGTTTGGAACTAGCGGGATACAATGAGCAGTTCTTC
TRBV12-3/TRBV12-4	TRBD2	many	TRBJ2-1	CASTLRQRGNNEQFF	TGTGCCAGCACCCTAAGGCAGCGGGGCAACAATGAGCAGTTCTTC
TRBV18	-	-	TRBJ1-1	CASSPTVNTEALF	TGTGCCAGCTCACCAACCGTGAACACTGAAGCTCTCTTT
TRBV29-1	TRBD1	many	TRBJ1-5	CSVRDRGGQPQHF	TGCAGCGTCCGCGACAGGGGGGGTCAGCCCCAGCATTTT
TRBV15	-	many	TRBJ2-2	CATSRDKQRTGELFF	TGTGCCACCAGCAGAGATAAACAGCGCACCGGGGAGCTGTTTTTT
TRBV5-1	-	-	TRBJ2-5	CASGAVFEETQYF	TGCGCCAGCGGGGCGGTGTTTGAAGAGACCCAGTACTTC
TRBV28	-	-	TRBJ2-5	CASGTNRGAGETQYF	TGTGCCAGCGGTACCAACCGGGGCGCAGGAGAGACCCAGTACTTC
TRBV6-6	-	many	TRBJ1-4	CASSYDLKGEKLFF	TGTGCCAGCAGTTACGACCTCAAGGGTGAAAAACTGTTTTTT
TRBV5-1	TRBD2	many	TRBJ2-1	CASSPQTSGGGYNEQFF	TGCGCCAGCAGCCCTCAAACTAGCGGGGGAGGCTACAATGAGCAGTTCTTC
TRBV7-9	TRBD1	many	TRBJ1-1	CASSLGVGQSMNTEAFF	TGTGCCAGCAGCTTAGGGGTGGGACAGTCAATGAACACTGAAGCTTTCTTT
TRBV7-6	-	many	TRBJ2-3	CASSSRPARATDTQYF	TGTGCCAGCAGCTCACGACCCGCCCGCGCCACAGATACGCAGTATTTT
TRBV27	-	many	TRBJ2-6	CASRSSGANVLTF	TGTGCCAGCAGATCGTCCGGGGCCAACGTCCTGACTTTC
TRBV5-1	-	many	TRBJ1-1	CASSAGLVDTEAFF	TGCGCCAGCAGCGCGGGGCTTGTCGACACTGAAGCTTTCTTT
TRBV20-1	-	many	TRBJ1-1	CSAVRAGTEAFF	TGCAGTGCCGTAAGGGCCGGCACTGAAGCTTTCTTT
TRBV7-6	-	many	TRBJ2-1	CASSLLVSEQFF	TGTGCCAGCAGCTTGCTGGTTAGTGAGCAGTTCTTC
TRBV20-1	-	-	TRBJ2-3	CRARRVDGPSTDTQYF	TGCAGAGCTAGAAGGGTGGATGGACCGAGCACAGATACGCAGTATTTT
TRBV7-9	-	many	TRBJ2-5	CASSLTLAWETQYF	TGTGCCAGCAGCTTAACGCTAGCTTGGGAGACCCAGTACTTC
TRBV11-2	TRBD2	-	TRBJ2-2	CASSLSSGSNTGELFF	TGTGCCAGCAGTCTCAGTAGCGGGTCGAACACCGGGGAGCTGTTTTTT
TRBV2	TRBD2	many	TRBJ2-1	CASSVALAGSNNEQFF	TGTGCCAGCAGCGTGGCACTAGCGGGGTCTAACAATGAGCAGTTCTTC
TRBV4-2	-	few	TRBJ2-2	CASSQVQLQGGTGELFF	TGTGCCAGCAGCCAAGTTCAATTACAGGGAGGAACCGGGGAGCTGTTTTTT
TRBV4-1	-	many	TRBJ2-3	CASSPLVSDTQYF	TGCGCCAGCAGCCCCCTCGTCTCAGATACGCAGTATTTT
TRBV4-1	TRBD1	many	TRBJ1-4	CASSLGQGREKLFF	TGCGCCAGCAGCCTGGGACAGGGGCGTGAAAAACTGTTTTTT
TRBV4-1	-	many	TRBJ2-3	CASSQTLPDTQYF	TGCGCCAGCAGCCAAACTTTACCAGATACGCAGTATTTT
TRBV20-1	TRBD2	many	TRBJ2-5	CSANRLAVPQETQYF	TGCAGTGCTAACCGACTAGCGGTACCGCAAGAGACCCAGTACTTC
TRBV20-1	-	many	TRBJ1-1	CSARLVSYTEAFF	TGCAGTGCTAGGCTTGTCAGCTACACTGAAGCTTTCTTT
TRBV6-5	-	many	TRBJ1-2	CASRKRDARFYGYTF	TGTGCCAGCAGGAAAAGGGACGCCCGCTTCTATGGCTACACCTTC
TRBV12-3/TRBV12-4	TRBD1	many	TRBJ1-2	CASSPGQILGYTF	TGTGCCAGCAGTCCGGGACAGATCCTTGGCTACACCTTC
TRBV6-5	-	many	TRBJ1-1	CASKSGRLDTEAFF	TGTGCCAGCAAATCAGGGAGGCTGGACACTGAAGCTTTCTTT
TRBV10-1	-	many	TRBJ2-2	CASSESGGRNGELFF	TGCGCCAGCAGTGAGTCTGGAGGGAGAAACGGGGAGCTGTTTTTT
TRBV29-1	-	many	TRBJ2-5	CSVDALMTGLKETQYF	TGCAGCGTTGATGCCCTTATGACAGGATTAAAAGAGACCCAGTACTTC
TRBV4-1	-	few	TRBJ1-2	CASSQAGELNYGYTF	TGCGCCAGCAGCCAAGCCGGGGAACTTAACTATGGCTACACCTTC
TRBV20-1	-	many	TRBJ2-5	CSAAAFSETQYF	TGCAGTGCAGCAGCGTTCAGCGAGACCCAGTACTTC
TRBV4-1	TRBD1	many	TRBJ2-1	CASSQPQGQGLIGQFF	TGCGCCAGCAGCCAGCCCCAGGGACAGGGGCTAATAGGGCAGTTCTTC
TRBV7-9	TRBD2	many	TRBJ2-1	CASSPPGLATINEQFF	TGTGCCAGCAGCCCGCCGGGACTAGCGACGATCAATGAGCAGTTCTTC
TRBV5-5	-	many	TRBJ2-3	CASSFGPEDTQYF	TGTGCCAGCAGCTTTGGACCCGAAGATACGCAGTATTTT
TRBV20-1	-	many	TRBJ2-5	CSVVQLQETQYF	TGCAGTGTCGTGCAGCTTCAAGAGACCCAGTACTTC
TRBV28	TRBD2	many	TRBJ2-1	CSSRPSGSGNEQFF	TGTTCCAGCCGCCCTAGCGGGAGTGGTAATGAGCAGTTCTTC
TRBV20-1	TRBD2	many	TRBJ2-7	CSASKFGLAGAPSSYEQYF	TGCAGTGCTAGTAAATTTGGACTAGCGGGAGCCCCTAGCTCCTACGAGCAGTACTTC
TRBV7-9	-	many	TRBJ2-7	CASSLASGASNEQYF	TGTGCCAGCAGCTTAGCGTCAGGGGCGTCGAACGAGCAGTACTTC
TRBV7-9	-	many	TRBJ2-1	CASSQGRGSYNEQFF	TGTGCCAGCAGCCAGGGTAGGGGGTCCTACAATGAGCAGTTCTTC
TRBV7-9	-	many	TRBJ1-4	CASSRHATNEKLFF	TGTGCCAGCAGCAGACACGCAACTAATGAAAAACTGTTTTTT
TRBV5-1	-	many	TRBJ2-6	CASSSYSGANVLTF	TGCGCCAGCAGCTCTTACTCTGGGGCCAACGTCCTGACTTTC
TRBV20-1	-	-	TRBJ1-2	CSARESMAANYGYTF	TGCAGTGCTAGAGAAAGCATGGCTGCTAACTATGGCTACACCTTC
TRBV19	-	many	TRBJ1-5	CASRNTGSNQPQHF	TGTGCCAGTAGAAACACAGGGTCCAATCAGCCCCAGCATTTT
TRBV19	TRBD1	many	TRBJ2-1	CASTVTGGGNEQFF	TGTGCCAGTACTGTGACAGGGGGCGGGAATGAGCAGTTCTTC
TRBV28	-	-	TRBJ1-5	CASSPSRDQPQHF	TGTGCCAGCAGTCCCAGCAGGGACCAGCCCCAGCATTTT
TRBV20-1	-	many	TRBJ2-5	CSLGARDETQYF	TGCAGTTTAGGGGCCAGGGACGAGACCCAGTACTTC
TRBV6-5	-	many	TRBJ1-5	CASRGGYGQPQHF	TGTGCCAGCAGAGGAGGGTACGGCCAGCCCCAGCATTTT
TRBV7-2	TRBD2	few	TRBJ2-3	CASSLGLAFTDTQYF	TGTGCCAGCAGCCTCGGACTAGCTTTCACAGATACGCAGTATTTT
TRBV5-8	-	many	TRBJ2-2	CASSPSRGLVTGELFF	TGTGCCAGCAGCCCCTCGCGGGGGCTAGTCACCGGGGAGCTGTTTTTT